The TCR beta chain described here comes from a study of cytomegalovirus exposure and HLA in healthy donors. General observations from the study: In a later analysis, TCR beta V- and J-gene trimming was associated with a missense DCLRE1C variant. Cytomegalovirus-associated status was assigned to about 160 TCR beta chains.

CDR1 and CDR2 from the germline V gene are MNHEY and SMNVEV (reference sequence). V lost 4 bases, J lost 5 bases, and 14 bases lay in between. The CDR3 consists of 14 residues. Of note for this clone: Its antigen is still unknown.

Both 60 Vbeta primers and 13 Jbeta primers went into the PCR. Profiled with immunoSEQ multiplex PCR; TCRdb holds only in-frame clones, not every one. The repertoire holds around 120,000 clones, with around three quarters as singletons. The receptor's source is a woman aged 25 to 39 in good health and CMV-seropositive. The sequencing sample was made of PBMCs. The V and J genes are TRBV27 and TRBJ1-1, with D possibly matching TRBD1 (5 bases). The DNA of the CDR3 is TGTGCCAGCAGTTCCGGGACTCGTCGGACTGAAGCTTTCTTT. Translated, it gives CASSSGTRRTEAFF.